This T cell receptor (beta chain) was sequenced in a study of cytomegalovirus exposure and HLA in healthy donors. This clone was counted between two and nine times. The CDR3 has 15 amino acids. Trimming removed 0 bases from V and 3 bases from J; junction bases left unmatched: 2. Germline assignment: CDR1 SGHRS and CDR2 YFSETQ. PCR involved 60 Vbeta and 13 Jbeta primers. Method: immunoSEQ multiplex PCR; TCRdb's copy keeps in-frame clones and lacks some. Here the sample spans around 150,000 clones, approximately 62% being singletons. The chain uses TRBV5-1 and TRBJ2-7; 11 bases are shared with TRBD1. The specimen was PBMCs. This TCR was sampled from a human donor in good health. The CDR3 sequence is CASSLGTGGLYEQYF. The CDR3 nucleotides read TGCGCCAGCAGCTTGGGGACAGGGGGCCTCTACGAGCAGTACTTC.